This entry lists 23 T cell receptor beta chains sequenced from one sample in a study of control samples from healthy donors and cancer patients. Sequenced by immunoSEQ multiplex PCR; TCRdb stores in-frame clones only, minus some. The sample lists 150,000 or so clones, 75% to 95% occurring once. Sequences were obtained from blood. The receptors were gathered from a man aged 40-49 years in good health.

The chain has TRBV7-9 and TRBJ2-3; 15 bases align to TRBD2. The V gene end was trimmed by 5 bases and the J gene end by 5 bases; junction bases not matched to a gene: 8. The CDR3 runs 17 residues. The germline V gene has CDR1 SEHNR and CDR2 FQNEAQ (reference sequence). This CDR3 is CASSAGTSGGHGDTQYF. For the CDR3, the DNA is TGTGCCAGCAGCGCGGGGACTAGCGGGGGGCACGGAGATACGCAGTATTTT. Together with reference TRBV7-9 and TRBJ2-3, the CDR3 gives the full variable domain: DTGVSQNPRHKITKRGQNVTFRCDPISEHNRLYWYRQTLGQGPEFLTYFQNEAQLEKSRLLSDRFSAERPKGSFSTLEIQRTEQGDSAMYLCASSAGTSGGHGDTQYFGPGTRLTVL.

The V call is TRBV25-1, the J call TRBJ1-2, with D uncertain. The CDR3 extends over 11 amino acids. The V end lost 6 bases, the J end lost 3 bases, and 5 bases lay between the germline ends. Germline V gene sequence: CDR1 MGHDK, CDR2 SYGVNS. CDR3 bases: TGTGCCAGCAGAGTGCACTATGGCTACACCTTC. It specifies CASRVHYGYTF.

CDR3 sequence (DNA): TGTGCCAGTCTCCCCGCGACAGGGGGCCAAGAGACCCAGTACTTC. Translating gives CASLPATGGQETQYF. V usage is TRBV2 and J usage is TRBJ2-5; the match to TRBD1 covers 9 bases. The length of the CDR3 is 15 residues. CDR1 and CDR2 (germline): SNHLY, FYNNEI. Losses at the gene ends were 9 bases for V and 1 base for J; bases not matched to a gene: 9.

The V gene is TRBV6-1, the J gene TRBJ2-7; no definite D call. The germline gives CDR1 MNHNS, CDR2 SASEGT. V was pared by 3 bases and J by 7 bases, with 10 bases between. The CDR3 is 12 amino acids. This CDR3 is CASSEIVQEQYF. The DNA of the CDR3 is TGTGCCAGCAGTGAGATTGTACAGGAGCAGTACTTC.

By share of the sample, this clone is medium-sized (0.01 to 0.1%). V is TRBV6-5 and J is TRBJ1-5; 10 positions agree with TRBD1. Per germline, CDR1 MNHEY and CDR2 SVGAGI. The CDR3 is made up of 14 amino acids. Germline trimming cut 5 bases from V and 5 bases from J; bases unmatched to any gene: 3. The CDR3 spells CASSIGQGDQPQHF. Here the CDR3 DNA reads TGTGCCAGCAGTATCGGACAGGGGGATCAGCCCCAGCATTTT.

The CDR3: CASSPLGEEETQYF. CDR3 sequence (DNA): TGTGCCAGCAGCCCCTTGGGGGAGGAAGAGACCCAGTACTTC. V usage is TRBV14 and J usage is TRBJ2-5, with D maybe TRBD2 (6 bases). Germline V gives CDR1 SGHDN, CDR2 FVKESK. This CDR3 has 14 residues. Trimming stripped 4 bases from V and 3 bases from J, with 12 bases between. Drawing the rest from reference TRBV14 and TRBJ2-5, the complete variable domain is EAGVTQFPSHSVIEKGQTVTLRCDPISGHDNLYWYRRVMGKEIKFLLHFVKESKQDESGMPNNRFLAERTGGTYSTLKVQPAELEDSGVYFCASSPLGEEETQYFGPGTRLLVL.

This chain links TRBV28 with TRBJ2-5; 12 nucleotides line up with TRBD1. The CDR3 spans 15 residues. The germline V gene encodes CDR1 MDHEN and CDR2 SYDVKM. V dropped 6 bases and J dropped 6; count of bases not matched to a gene: 8. CDR3 region: CASRSAGTGGKTQYF. The CDR3 nucleotides are TGTGCCAGCAGGTCCGCCGGGACAGGGGGCAAGACCCAGTACTTC.

This clone appeared a single time. The chain uses TRBV19 and TRBJ2-1; 7 nucleotides agree with TRBD2. CDR1 and CDR2 (germline): LNHDA, SQIVND (reference sequence). The CDR3 has 15 residues. V trimming: 0 bases; J trimming: 9 bases; junction bases outside the gene matches: 8. The CDR3 nucleotides read TGTGCCAGTAGTATAGAGGCGGGGGTCCTGGGTGAGCAGTTCTTC. Translating gives CASSIEAGVLGEQFF.

The chain employs TRBV29-1 and TRBJ2-1; TRBD2 might be the D (7 bases). Trimming left V 4 bases short and J 4 bases short, with 11 bases between. Germline lookup yields CDR1 SQVTM and CDR2 ANQGSEA. This CDR3 spans 13 amino acids. The chain's CDR3 is CSVAGGAYNEQFF. CDR3 sequence (DNA): TGCAGCGTTGCTGGGGGGGCTTACAATGAGCAGTTCTTC.

The V gene is TRBV27, the J gene TRBJ1-2; TRBD1 aligns across 10 bases. The CDR3 totals 14 residues. Germline V gene data show CDR1 as MNHEY and CDR2 as SMNVEV (reference sequence). Germline trimming cut 4 bases from V and 7 bases from J; bases unmatched to any gene: 6. The CDR3 DNA follows: TGTGCCAGCAGTTCCACCGGACAGGGGGTTGGCTACACCTTC. Residues: CASSSTGQGVGYTF.

Of note for this clone: The sample carries other DNA sequences with the same CDR3. This chain joins TRBV5-1 and TRBJ2-1; D uncertain. V lost 2 bases to trimming and J lost 4 bases, with 1 base between them. The germline gives CDR1 SGHRS, CDR2 YFSETQ. The CDR3 sequence is 11 residues long. The CDR3 protein is CASSLYNEQFF. Here the CDR3 DNA reads TGCGCCAGCAGCTTATACAATGAGCAGTTCTTC.

The CDR3 nucleotides read TGTGCCAGCAGTTTACACCTCGGGGGATATGGGAATGAGCAGTTCTTC. Translated: CASSLHLGGYGNEQFF. The genes are TRBV7-9 and TRBJ2-1, with a tentative D call TRBD2 (6 bases). CDR1 is SEHNR and CDR2 is FQNEAQ in the germline V gene (reference sequence). V was cut by 6 bases and J by 7 bases, with 22 bases left in between. The CDR3 length is 16 residues.

V gene TRBV27 combines with J gene TRBJ2-3; D perhaps matches TRBD2 (6 bases). The CDR3 runs 14 residues. V was clipped by 1 base and J by 4 bases, with 9 bases between them. Germline CDR1 MNHEY, CDR2 SMNVEV (reference sequence). The CDR3 region has the DNA TGTGCCAGCAGTTTATTGGCGGGACCAGATACGCAGTATTTT. Translation gives CASSLLAGPDTQYF.

This chain uses TRBV27 with TRBJ2-5; D ambiguous. With 2 bases removed from V and 5 bases from J, the gap between germline ends came to 15 bases. The CDR3 contains 15 residues. CDR1 MNHEY and CDR2 SMNVEV come from the germline V gene (reference sequence). The CDR3 DNA sequence: TGTGCCAGCAGTTTAAGTCACCCCAGGCTCGAGACCCAGTACTTC. Residues: CASSLSHPRLETQYF.

This clone came up once. The chain uses TRBV3-1 (or the pseudogene TRBV3-2) and TRBJ1-1; D unclear. Trimming removed 2 bases from V and 1 base from J, with 8 bases in between. Germline-derived CDR1 and CDR2 are LGHDT and YNNKEL (reference sequence). This CDR3 has 14 amino acids. The chain's CDR3 is CASSQSGGNTEAFF. The DNA of the CDR3 is TGTGCCAGCAGCCAAAGCGGTGGGAACACTGAAGCTTTCTTT.

The chain couples TRBV27 to TRBJ2-5; TRBD1 aligns across 11 bases. V shed 5 bases and J 2 bases; nucleotides not matched to a gene: 13. The CDR3 is 18 amino acids. The germline V gene has CDR1 MNHEY and CDR2 SMNVEV (reference sequence). In DNA form, the CDR3 reads TGTGCCAGCAGTCCCCGGGACAGGGGGGTGACGGTGCAAGAGACCCAGTACTTC. Its translation: CASSPRDRGVTVQETQYF.

Details on this clone: Other nucleotide sequences from this sample produce the same CDR3. The chain uses TRBV3-1 (or the pseudogene TRBV3-2) and TRBJ1-3; D may be TRBD1 (5 bases). CDR1 and CDR2 (germline): LGHDT, YNNKEL (reference sequence). This CDR3 spans 15 amino acids. V dropped 0 bases and J dropped 0 bases, with 6 bases sitting between them. The CDR3 spells CASSQDRASGNTIYF. The CDR3 region has the DNA TGTGCCAGCAGCCAAGACAGGGCCTCTGGAAACACCATATATTTT.

A remark on this clone: The same CDR3 arises from other DNA sequences in this sample as well. The CDR3 DNA sequence: TGTGCCAGCAGCTTTTCGGGGGGCGAGACCCAGTACTTC. Protein product: CASSFSGGETQYF. This rearrangement joins TRBV7-9 to TRBJ2-5; TRBD2 is a possible D gene (7 bases). CDR1 SEHNR and CDR2 FQNEAQ come from the germline V gene (reference sequence). CDR3 size: 13 residues. Trimming shortened V by 3 bases and J by 5 bases, and 10 bases separated the two germline ends.

The gene calls are TRBV19 and TRBJ1-6, with D possibly TRBD1 on 6 matching bases. CDR3 length: 15 residues. Germline loops: CDR1 LNHDA, CDR2 SQIVND (reference sequence). Trimming shortened V by 5 bases and J by 10 bases, and 18 bases separated the two germline ends. CDR3: CASSEAGTRGSPLHF. Written as DNA, the CDR3 is TGTGCCAGTAGTGAAGCGGGGACACGTGGGTCACCCCTCCACTTT.

The chain couples TRBV12-3 or TRBV12-4 to TRBJ2-6; the D is unclear. The CDR3 is 12 amino acids. V shed 9 bases and J shed 0 bases, with 3 bases lying between them. The CDR3 protein is CASGSGANVLTF. DNA for the CDR3: TGTGCCAGTGGCTCTGGGGCCAACGTCCTGACTTTC.

The genes are TRBV28 and TRBJ1-6; tentatively, D is TRBD1 (5 bases). In germline, CDR1 is MDHEN, CDR2 SYDVKM. V was clipped by 6 bases and J by 5 bases, with 23 bases between them. This CDR3 has 18 amino acids. CDR3: CASSLEAGRRADNSPLHF. The CDR3 DNA follows: TGTGCCAGCAGCCTGGAGGCAGGTCGCAGGGCGGATAATTCACCCCTCCACTTT.

CDR3 nucleotide sequence: TGTGCCAGCAGCGAAGTCTCTGGAAACACCATATATTTT. Protein: CASSEVSGNTIYF. The gene calls are TRBV9 and TRBJ1-3; the D is unclear. Per germline, CDR1 SGDLS and CDR2 YYNGEE. There are 13 residues in the CDR3. V dropped 3 bases and J dropped 0 bases, with 4 bases sitting between them.

The CDR3 region has the DNA TGTGCCACCAGCAGAGACCGTAGCGGGGGCAGTAGGGAACAAGAGACCCAGTACTTC. It specifies CATSRDRSGGSREQETQYF. The V call is TRBV15, the J call TRBJ2-5, with 9 bases matching TRBD2. This CDR3 has 19 residues. In germline, CDR1 is LNHNV, CDR2 YYDKDF (reference sequence). V shed 0 bases and J 2 bases; nucleotides not matched to a gene: 13.